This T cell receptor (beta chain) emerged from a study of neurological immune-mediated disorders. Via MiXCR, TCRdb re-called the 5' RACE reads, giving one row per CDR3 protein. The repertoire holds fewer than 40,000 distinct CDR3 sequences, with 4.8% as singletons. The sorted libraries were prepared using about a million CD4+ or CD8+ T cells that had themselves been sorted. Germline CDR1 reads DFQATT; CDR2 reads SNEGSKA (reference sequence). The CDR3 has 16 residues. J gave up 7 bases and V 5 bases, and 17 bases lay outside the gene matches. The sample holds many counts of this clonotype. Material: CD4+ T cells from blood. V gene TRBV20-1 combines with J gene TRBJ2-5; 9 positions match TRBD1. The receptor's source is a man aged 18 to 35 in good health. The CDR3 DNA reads TGCAGTGCTCTTGGGACAGGGCTCAACCCAGGGGGGACCCAGTACTTC. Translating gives CSALGTGLNPGGTQYF.